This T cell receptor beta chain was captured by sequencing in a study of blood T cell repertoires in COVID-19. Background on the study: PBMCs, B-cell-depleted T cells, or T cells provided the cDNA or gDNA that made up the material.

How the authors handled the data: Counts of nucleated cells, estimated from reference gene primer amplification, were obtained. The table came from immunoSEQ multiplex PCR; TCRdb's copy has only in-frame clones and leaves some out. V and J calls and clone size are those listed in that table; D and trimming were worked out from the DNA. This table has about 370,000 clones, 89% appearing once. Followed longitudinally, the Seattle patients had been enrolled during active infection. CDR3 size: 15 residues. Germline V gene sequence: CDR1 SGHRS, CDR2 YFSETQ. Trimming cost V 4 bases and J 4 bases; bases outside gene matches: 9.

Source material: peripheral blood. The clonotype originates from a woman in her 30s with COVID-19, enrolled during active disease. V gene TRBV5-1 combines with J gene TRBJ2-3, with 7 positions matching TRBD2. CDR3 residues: CASSHTSVRPDTQYF. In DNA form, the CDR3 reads TGCGCCAGCAGCCACACTAGCGTCCGGCCAGATACGCAGTATTTT.